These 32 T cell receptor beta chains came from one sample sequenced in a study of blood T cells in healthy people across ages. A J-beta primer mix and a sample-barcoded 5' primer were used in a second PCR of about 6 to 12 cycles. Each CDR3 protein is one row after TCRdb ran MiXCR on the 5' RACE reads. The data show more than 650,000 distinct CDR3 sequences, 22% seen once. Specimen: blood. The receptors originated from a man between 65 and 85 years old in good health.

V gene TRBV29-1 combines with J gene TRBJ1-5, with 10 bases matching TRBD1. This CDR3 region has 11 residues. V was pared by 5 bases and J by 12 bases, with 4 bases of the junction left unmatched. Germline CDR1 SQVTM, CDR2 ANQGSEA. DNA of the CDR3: TGCAGCGTTTGGGACAGGGGCCTCCAGCATTTT. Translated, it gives CSVWDRGLQHF.

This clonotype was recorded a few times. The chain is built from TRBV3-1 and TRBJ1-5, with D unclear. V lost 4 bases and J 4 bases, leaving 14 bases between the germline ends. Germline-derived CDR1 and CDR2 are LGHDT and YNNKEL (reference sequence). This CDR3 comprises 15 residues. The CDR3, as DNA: TGTGCCAGCAGCCGAAGCGGGCTCGAAAATCAGCCCCAGCATTTT. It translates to CASSRSGLENQPQHF.

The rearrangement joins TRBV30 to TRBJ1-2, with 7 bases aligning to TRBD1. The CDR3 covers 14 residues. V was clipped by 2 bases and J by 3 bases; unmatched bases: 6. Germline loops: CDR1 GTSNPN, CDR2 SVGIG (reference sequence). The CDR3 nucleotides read TGTGCCTGGAGTCCACAGGGGTTTCACTATGGCTACACCTTC. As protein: CAWSPQGFHYGYTF.

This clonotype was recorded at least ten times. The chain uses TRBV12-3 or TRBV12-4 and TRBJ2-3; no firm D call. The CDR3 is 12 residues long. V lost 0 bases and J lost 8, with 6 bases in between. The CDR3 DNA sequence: TGTGCCAGCAGTTTAGCAGGGATTACGCAGTATTTT. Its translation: CASSLAGITQYF.

The DNA of the CDR3 is TGCAGTGCTAGAGCCTTGGCAGGGGGGAGCGAAAAACTGTTTTTT. This sequence encodes CSARALAGGSEKLFF. V usage is TRBV20-1 and J usage is TRBJ1-4; 7 nucleotides align to TRBD1. The CDR3 loop spans 15 amino acids. Unmatched junction bases numbered 10, after V lost 1 base and J lost 8 bases. Germline CDR1 is DFQATT and CDR2 is SNEGSKA (reference sequence).

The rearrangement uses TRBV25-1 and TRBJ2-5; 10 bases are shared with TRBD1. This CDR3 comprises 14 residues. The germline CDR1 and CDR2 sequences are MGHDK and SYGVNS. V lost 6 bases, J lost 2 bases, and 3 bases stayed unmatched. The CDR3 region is CASRADRGQETQYF. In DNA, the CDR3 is TGTGCCAGCAGGGCGGACAGGGGGCAAGAGACCCAGTACTTC.

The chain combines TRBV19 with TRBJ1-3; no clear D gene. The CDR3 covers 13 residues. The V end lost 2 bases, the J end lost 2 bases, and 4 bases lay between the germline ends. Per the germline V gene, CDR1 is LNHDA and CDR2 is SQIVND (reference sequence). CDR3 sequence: CASSISPGNTIYF. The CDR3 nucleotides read TGTGCCAGTAGTATATCTCCTGGAAACACCATATATTTT.

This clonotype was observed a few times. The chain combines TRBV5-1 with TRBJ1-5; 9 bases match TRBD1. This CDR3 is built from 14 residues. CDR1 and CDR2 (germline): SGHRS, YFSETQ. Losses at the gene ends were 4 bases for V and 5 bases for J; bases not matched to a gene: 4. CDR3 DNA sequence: TGCGCCAGCAGCCCGGGACAGGGATATCAGCCCCAGCATTTT. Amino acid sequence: CASSPGQGYQPQHF.

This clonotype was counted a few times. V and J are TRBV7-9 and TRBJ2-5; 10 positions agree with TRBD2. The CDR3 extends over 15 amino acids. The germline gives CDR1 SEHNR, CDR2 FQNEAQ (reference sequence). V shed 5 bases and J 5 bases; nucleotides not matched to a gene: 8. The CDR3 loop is CASSKPSSGSETQYF. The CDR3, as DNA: TGTGCCAGCAGCAAGCCCTCTAGCGGGAGCGAGACCCAGTACTTC. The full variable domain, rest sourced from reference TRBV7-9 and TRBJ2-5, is DTGVSQNPRHKITKRGQNVTFRCDPISEHNRLYWYRQTLGQGPEFLTYFQNEAQLEKSRLLSDRFSAERPKGSFSTLEIQRTEQGDSAMYLCASSKPSSGSETQYFGPGTRLLVL.

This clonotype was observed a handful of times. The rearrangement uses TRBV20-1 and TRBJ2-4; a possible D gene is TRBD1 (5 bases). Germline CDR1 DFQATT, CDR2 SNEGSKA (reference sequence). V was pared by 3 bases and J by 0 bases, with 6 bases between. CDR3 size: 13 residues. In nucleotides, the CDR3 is TGCAGTGCTAGGACAGCAGCCAAAAACATTCAGTACTTC. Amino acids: CSARTAAKNIQYF.

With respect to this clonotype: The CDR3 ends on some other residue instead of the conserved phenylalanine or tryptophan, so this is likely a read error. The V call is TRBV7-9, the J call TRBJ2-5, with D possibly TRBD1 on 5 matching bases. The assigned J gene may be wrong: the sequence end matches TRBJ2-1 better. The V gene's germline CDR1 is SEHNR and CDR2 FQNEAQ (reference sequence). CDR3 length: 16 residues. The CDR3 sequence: CASSLTQGLDGYEQFL. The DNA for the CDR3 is TGTGCCAGCAGCTTAACGCAGGGCCTTGACGGCTATGAGCAGTTCTTG.

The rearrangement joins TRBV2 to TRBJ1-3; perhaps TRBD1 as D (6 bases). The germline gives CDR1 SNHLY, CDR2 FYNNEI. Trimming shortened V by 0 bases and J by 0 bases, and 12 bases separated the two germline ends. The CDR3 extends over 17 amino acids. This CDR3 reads CASSEAQGHYSGNTIYF. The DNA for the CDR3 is TGTGCCAGCAGTGAAGCGCAGGGACACTACTCTGGAAACACCATATATTTT.

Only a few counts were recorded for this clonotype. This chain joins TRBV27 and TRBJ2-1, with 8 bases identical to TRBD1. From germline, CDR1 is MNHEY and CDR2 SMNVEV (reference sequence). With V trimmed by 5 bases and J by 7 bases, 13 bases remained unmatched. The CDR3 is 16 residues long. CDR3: CASSPPGRGRRNEQFF. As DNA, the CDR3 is TGTGCCAGCAGTCCCCCGGGCAGGGGGCGCCGGAATGAGCAGTTCTTC.

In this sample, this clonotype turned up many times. Written as DNA, the CDR3 is TGCGCCAGCAGCTTAGGACTAGTTATAACAGATACGCAGTATTTT. It yields the protein CASSLGLVITDTQYF. This rearrangement joins TRBV5-1 to TRBJ2-3; TRBD2 matches 7 bases. J lost 3 bases, V lost 2 bases, and 6 bases had no gene match. Germline V gene sequence: CDR1 SGHRS, CDR2 YFSETQ. The CDR3 is 15 amino acids.

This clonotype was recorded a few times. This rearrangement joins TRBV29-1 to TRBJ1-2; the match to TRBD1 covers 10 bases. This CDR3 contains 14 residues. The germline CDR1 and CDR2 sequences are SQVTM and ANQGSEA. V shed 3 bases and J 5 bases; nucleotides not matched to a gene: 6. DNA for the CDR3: TGCAGCGTTGAGGGGACAGGGGAGAGGTATGGCTACACCTTC. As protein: CSVEGTGERYGYTF.

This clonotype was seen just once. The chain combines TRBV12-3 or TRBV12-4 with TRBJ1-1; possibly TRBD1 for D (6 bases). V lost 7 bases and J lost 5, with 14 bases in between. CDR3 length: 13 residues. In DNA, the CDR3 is TGTGCCAGCATTAACAGGGTGGGAACTGAAGCTTTCTTT. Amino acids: CASINRVGTEAFF.

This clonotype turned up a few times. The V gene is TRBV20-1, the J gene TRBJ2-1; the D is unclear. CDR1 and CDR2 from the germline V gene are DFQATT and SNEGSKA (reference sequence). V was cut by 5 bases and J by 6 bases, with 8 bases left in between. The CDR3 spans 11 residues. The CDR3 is CSALVINEQFF. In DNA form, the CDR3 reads TGCAGTGCTTTGGTGATCAATGAGCAGTTCTTC.

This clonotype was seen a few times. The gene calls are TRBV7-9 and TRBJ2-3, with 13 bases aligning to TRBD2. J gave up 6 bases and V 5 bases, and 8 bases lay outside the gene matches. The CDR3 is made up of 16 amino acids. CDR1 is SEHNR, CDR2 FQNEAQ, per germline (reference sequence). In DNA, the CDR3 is TGTGCCAGCAGCCGAGGGACTAGCGGGGCTTTGGATACGCAGTATTTT. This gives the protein CASSRGTSGALDTQYF.

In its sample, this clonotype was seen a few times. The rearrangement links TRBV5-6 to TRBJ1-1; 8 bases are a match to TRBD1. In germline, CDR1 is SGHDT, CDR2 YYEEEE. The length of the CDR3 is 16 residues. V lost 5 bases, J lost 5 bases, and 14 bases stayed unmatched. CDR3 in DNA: TGTGCCAGCAGTTTAGTTACCGGGACAGGTCGTACTGAAGCTTTCTTT. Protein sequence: CASSLVTGTGRTEAFF. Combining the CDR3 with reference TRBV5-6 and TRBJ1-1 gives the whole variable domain DAGVTQSPTHLIKTRGQQVTLRCSPKSGHDTVSWYQQALGQGPQFIFQYYEEEERQRGNFPDRFSGHQFPNYSSELNVNALLLGDSALYLCASSLVTGTGRTEAFFGQGTRLTVV.

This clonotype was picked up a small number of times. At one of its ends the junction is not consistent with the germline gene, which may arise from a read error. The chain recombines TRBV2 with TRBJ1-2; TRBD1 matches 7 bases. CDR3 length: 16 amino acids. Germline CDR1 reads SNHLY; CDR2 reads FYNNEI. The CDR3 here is CANSEGGQGANYGYTF. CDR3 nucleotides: TGTGCCAACAGTGAAGGTGGGCAGGGGGCTAACTATGGCTACACCTTC. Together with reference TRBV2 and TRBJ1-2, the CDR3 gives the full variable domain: EPEVTQTPSHQVTQMGQEVILRCVPISNHLYFYWYRQILGQKVEFLVSFYNNEISEKSEIFDDQFSVERPDGSNFTLKIRSTKLEDSAMYFCANSEGGQGANYGYTFGSGTRLTVV.

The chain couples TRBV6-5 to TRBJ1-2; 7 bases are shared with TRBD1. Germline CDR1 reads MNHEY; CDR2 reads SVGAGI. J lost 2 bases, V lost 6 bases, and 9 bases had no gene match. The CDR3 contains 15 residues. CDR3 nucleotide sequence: TGTGCCAGCAGCTCGACAGGGAAATTAAACTATGGCTACACCTTC. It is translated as CASSSTGKLNYGYTF.

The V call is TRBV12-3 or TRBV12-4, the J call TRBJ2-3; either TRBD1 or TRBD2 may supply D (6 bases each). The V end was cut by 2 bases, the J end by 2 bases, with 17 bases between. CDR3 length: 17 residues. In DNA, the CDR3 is TGTGCCAGCAGTTTAAGGGGGGCCAGGAGGAACACAGATACGCAGTATTTT. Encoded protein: CASSLRGARRNTDTQYF.

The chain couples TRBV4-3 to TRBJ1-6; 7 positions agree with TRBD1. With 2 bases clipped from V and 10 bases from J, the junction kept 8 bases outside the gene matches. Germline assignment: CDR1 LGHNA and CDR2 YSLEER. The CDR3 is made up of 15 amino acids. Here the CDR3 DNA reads TGCGCCAGCAGCCAATTTGACAGGGTGGGATCACCCCTCCACTTT. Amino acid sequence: CASSQFDRVGSPLHF.

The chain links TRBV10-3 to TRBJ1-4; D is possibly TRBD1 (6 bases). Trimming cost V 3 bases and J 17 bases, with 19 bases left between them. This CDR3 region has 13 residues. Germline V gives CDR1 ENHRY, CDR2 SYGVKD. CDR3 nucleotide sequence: TGTGCCATCAGTGATGGACAGCCTCCATGGAGTTTTTTT. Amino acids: CAISDGQPPWSFF.

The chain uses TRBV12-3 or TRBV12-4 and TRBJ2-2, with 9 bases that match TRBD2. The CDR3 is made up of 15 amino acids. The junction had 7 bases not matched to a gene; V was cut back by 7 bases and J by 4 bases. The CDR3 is CASTPGLAFTGELFF. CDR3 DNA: TGTGCCAGCACCCCGGGACTAGCTTTCACCGGGGAGCTGTTTTTT.

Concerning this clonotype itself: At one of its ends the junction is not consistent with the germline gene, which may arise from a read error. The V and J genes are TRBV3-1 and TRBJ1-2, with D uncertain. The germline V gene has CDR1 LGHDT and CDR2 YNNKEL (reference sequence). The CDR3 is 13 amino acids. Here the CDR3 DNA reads TGTGCCAGCAGCCCGACATCTTACAATGGCTACCCCTTC. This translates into CASSPTSYNGYPF.

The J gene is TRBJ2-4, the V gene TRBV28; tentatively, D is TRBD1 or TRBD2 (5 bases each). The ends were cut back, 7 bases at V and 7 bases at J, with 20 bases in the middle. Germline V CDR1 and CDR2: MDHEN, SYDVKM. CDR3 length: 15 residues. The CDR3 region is CASTFPGTRANIQYF. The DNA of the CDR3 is TGTGCCAGCACCTTCCCCGGGACGCGGGCGAACATTCAGTACTTC. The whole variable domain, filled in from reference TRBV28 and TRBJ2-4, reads DVKVTQSSRYLVKRTGEKVFLECVQDMDHENMFWYRQDPGLGLRLIYFSYDVKMKEKGDIPEGYSVSREKKERFSLILESASTNQTSMYLCASTFPGTRANIQYFGAGTRLSVL.

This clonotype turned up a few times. The CDR3 protein is CSVGGLAGLSSYNEQFF. CDR3 in DNA: TGCAGCGTCGGGGGACTAGCGGGGCTTAGCTCCTACAATGAGCAGTTCTTC. The chain joins TRBV29-1 to TRBJ2-1, with 13 bases lining up with TRBD2. CDR1 is SQVTM, CDR2 ANQGSEA, per germline. The CDR3 sequence is 17 residues long. Trimming took 6 bases from V and 0 from J; bases not matched to a gene: 8.

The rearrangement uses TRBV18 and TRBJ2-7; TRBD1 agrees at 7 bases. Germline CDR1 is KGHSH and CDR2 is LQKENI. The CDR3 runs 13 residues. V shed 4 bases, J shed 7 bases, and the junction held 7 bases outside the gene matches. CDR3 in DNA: TGTGCCAGCTCACTGGGACAGCTGGAAGAGCAGTACGTC. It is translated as CASSLGQLEEQYV.

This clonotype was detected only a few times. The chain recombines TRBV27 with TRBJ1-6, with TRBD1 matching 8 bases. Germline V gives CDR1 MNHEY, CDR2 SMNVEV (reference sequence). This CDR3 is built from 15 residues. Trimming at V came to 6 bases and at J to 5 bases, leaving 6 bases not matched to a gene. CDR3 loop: CASRGQGRNNSPLHF. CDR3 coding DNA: TGTGCCAGCAGAGGACAGGGTCGGAATAATTCACCCCTCCACTTT.

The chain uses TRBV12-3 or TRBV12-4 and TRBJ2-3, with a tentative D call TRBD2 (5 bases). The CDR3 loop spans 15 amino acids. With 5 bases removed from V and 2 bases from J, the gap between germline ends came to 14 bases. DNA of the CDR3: TGTGCCAGCAGTCGAACTAGTCCCCACACAGATACGCAGTATTTT. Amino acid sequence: CASSRTSPHTDTQYF.

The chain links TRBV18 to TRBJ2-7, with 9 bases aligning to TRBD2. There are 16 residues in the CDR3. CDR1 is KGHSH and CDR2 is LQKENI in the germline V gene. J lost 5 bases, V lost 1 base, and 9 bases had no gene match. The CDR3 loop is CASSPLGTSLSHEQYF. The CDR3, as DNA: TGTGCCAGCTCACCACTAGGGACTAGCCTTTCTCACGAGCAGTACTTC.